The entry that follows covers one T cell receptor (beta chain) sequence. Other nucleotide sequences in the sample specify the same CDR3. TCRdb's copy holds only in-frame clones and misses some; the assay was immunoSEQ multiplex PCR. The sample lists approximately 61,000 clones, 79% occurring once. The ends lost 3 bases at V and 1 base at J; junction bases unmatched: 2. Germline assignment: CDR1 SQVTM and CDR2 ANQGSEA. The CDR3 sequence is 14 residues long. The data are from a study of blood T cell repertoires in COVID-19. For the study at large: Spain, Italy and the United States supplied samples that represented acute and convalescent COVID-19.

The gene calls are TRBV29-1 and TRBJ2-3, with TRBD2 identical over 9 bases. Sequencing was performed on peripheral blood. This receptor was taken from a woman in her sixties or seventies with acute or convalescent COVID-19. CDR3 residues: CSVEASGGTDTQYF. The CDR3 DNA sequence: TGCAGCGTTGAGGCTAGCGGGGGCACAGATACGCAGTATTTT.